This T cell receptor (beta chain) was observed in a study of cytomegalovirus exposure and HLA in healthy donors. The study's findings and limits: The likely explanation for a cluster of highly shared sequence variants was sequencing artifact. There were a few CMV-associated chains whose specificity for CMV antigens was confirmed in vitro. A few V segments could not be told apart, such as TRBV6-2 and TRBV6-3, and were left out. A later analysis associated 15,000 or so TCR beta sequences with HLA alleles at a 0.05 false discovery rate.

The CDR3 consists of 12 residues. V lost 7 bases, J lost 2 bases, and 9 bases lay in between. Per germline, CDR1 SQVTM and CDR2 ANQGSEA. The PCR contained 60 Vbeta and 13 Jbeta primers. Profiling relied on immunoSEQ multiplex PCR, and the TCRdb table lists in-frame clones only, not all of them. The sample contains some 140,000 clones, 75% to 85% of which appear only once. This clone was recorded a few times. The antigen is not known. The sample was PBMCs. The chain has TRBV29-1 and TRBJ2-1, with D perhaps matching TRBD1 (6 bases). The TCR comes from a female donor in good health and CMV-seronegative. The CDR3 sequence: CSARGAYNEQFF. The CDR3 DNA sequence: TGCAGCGCCAGGGGAGCCTACAATGAGCAGTTCTTC.